The next 30 T cell receptor beta chains were all read from a single sample in a study of shared clonotypes between healthy human individuals. Sequenced by immunoSEQ multiplex PCR; TCRdb stores in-frame clones only, minus some. The table shows about 2.4 million clones, with about 92% occurring only once. Source material: naive CD4+ T cells sorted from blood. Specified subset: CD45RA+ positively selected. These receptors all stem from a man younger than 35 in good health.

The rearrangement joins TRBV19 to TRBJ1-3; D ambiguous. CDR1 and CDR2 from the germline V gene are LNHDA and SQIVND (reference sequence). The V and J ends lost 7 bases and 0 bases respectively, with 13 bases between them. The CDR3 consists of 15 residues. The CDR3 region has the DNA TGTGCCAGTAAGCGTACGGCGGCCTCTGGAAACACCATATATTTT. It translates to CASKRTAASGNTIYF. Together with reference TRBV19 and TRBJ1-3, the CDR3 gives the full variable domain: DGGITQSPKYLFRKEGQNVTLSCEQNLNHDAMYWYRQDPGQGLRLIYYSQIVNDFQKGDIAEGYSVSREKKESFPLTVTSAQKNPTAFYLCASKRTAASGNTIYFGEGSWLTVV.

V gene TRBV5-1 combines with J gene TRBJ2-5; 7 nucleotides line up with TRBD1. The V segment lost 4 bases and the J segment 4 bases; nucleotides outside the gene matches: 7. The CDR3 runs 14 residues. In germline, CDR1 is SGHRS, CDR2 YFSETQ. As DNA, the CDR3 is TGCGCCAGCAGCCCCGCAGCAGGGGGAGAGACCCAGTACTTC. It specifies CASSPAAGGETQYF. Looking up the rest from reference TRBV5-1 and TRBJ2-5 gives the full variable domain: KAGVTQTPRYLIKTRGQQVTLSCSPISGHRSVSWYQQTPGQGLQFLFEYFSETQRNKGNFPGRFSGRQFSNSRSEMNVSTLELGDSALYLCASSPAAGGETQYFGPGTRLLVL.

In the case of this clone: Other DNA sequences in the sample encode the same CDR3. The chain links TRBV5-1 to TRBJ2-3, with 9 positions matching TRBD2. CDR1 is SGHRS and CDR2 is YFSETQ in the germline V gene. The CDR3 runs 14 residues. V dropped 7 bases and J dropped 0; count of bases not matched to a gene: 3. CDR3 residues: CASSGTSSTDTQYF. The DNA for the CDR3 is TGCGCCAGCTCCGGGACTAGCAGCACAGATACGCAGTATTTT.

Worth noting for this clone: The sample carries other DNA sequences with the same CDR3. The chain combines TRBV28 with TRBJ1-2, with D hard to call. Trimming stripped 2 bases from V and 4 bases from J, with 5 bases between. The CDR3 runs to 12 residues. The germline V gene has CDR1 MDHEN and CDR2 SYDVKM. In nucleotides, the CDR3 is TGTGCCAGCAGTTTAAGGAGCTATGGCTACACCTTC. It codes for CASSLRSYGYTF.

V gene TRBV30 combines with J gene TRBJ1-6; D is possibly TRBD1 (6 bases). The CDR3 loop spans 14 amino acids. The germline CDR1 and CDR2 sequences are GTSNPN and SVGIG (reference sequence). Trimming cost V 0 bases and J 9 bases, with 12 bases left between them. CDR3 nucleotides: TGTGCCTGGAGTGTACAGGGATTCGGTTCACCCCTCCACTTT. This codes for CAWSVQGFGSPLHF.

This rearrangement joins TRBV5-4 to TRBJ2-1; maybe TRBD2 (5 bases). The CDR3 contains 15 residues. Germline V lookup: CDR1 SGHNT, CDR2 YYREEE (reference sequence). V lost 6 bases, J lost 1 base, and 14 bases lay in between. CDR3 residues: CASNREGLSYNEQFF. The DNA of the CDR3 is TGTGCCAGCAATCGCGAGGGCCTATCCTACAATGAGCAGTTCTTC.

The CDR3 coding sequence is TGTGCCAGCACGGGCGGGAGAACAGATACGCAGTATTTT. Amino acids: CASTGGRTDTQYF. The genes are TRBV6-6 and TRBJ2-3, with 7 positions matching TRBD2. Germline V gene sequence: CDR1 MNHNY, CDR2 SVGAGI (reference sequence). This CDR3 spans 13 amino acids. J gave up 3 bases and V 7 bases, and 4 bases lay outside the gene matches.

V is TRBV6-5 and J is TRBJ1-1; D remains unclear. The CDR3 totals 12 residues. V was cut by 6 bases and J by 3 bases, with 8 bases left in between. CDR1 is MNHEY, CDR2 SVGAGI, per germline. CDR3 nucleotide sequence: TGTGCCAGCAGGCCAGAGGACACTGAAGCTTTCTTT. Translating it yields CASRPEDTEAFF.

V and J are TRBV18 and TRBJ1-1, with D perhaps TRBD1 (6 bases). Deletions cut 3 bases from V and 0 bases from J, with 11 bases between. Germline CDR1 KGHSH, CDR2 LQKENI. The length of the CDR3 is 15 residues. The CDR3 bases are TGTGCCAGCTCACCGGGGGACACTATGAACACTGAAGCTTTCTTT. This encodes CASSPGDTMNTEAFF.

The chain joins TRBV27 to TRBJ2-1; no reliable D call. There are 15 residues in the CDR3. V lost 8 bases to trimming and J lost 0 bases, with 14 bases between them. Germline V gene sequence: CDR1 MNHEY, CDR2 SMNVEV (reference sequence). CDR3: CASLPLSSSYNEQFF. CDR3 nucleotide sequence: TGTGCCAGCCTCCCCCTCTCAAGCTCCTACAATGAGCAGTTCTTC.

V is TRBV7-2 and J is TRBJ1-1; D call uncertain. The V and J ends lost 1 base and 5 bases respectively, with 14 bases between them. Looked up from germline, CDR1 is SGHTA and CDR2 is FQGNSA. CDR3 length: 15 amino acids. CDR3 sequence reads: CASSLGGRPFTEAFF. The CDR3 DNA sequence: TGTGCCAGCAGCTTAGGCGGCAGGCCCTTTACTGAAGCTTTCTTT.

This clone has only one observation. The rearrangement joins TRBV19 to TRBJ2-2; D gene unclear. Germline loops: CDR1 LNHDA, CDR2 SQIVND (reference sequence). The V end lost 11 bases, the J end lost 4 bases, and 11 bases lay between the germline ends. The CDR3 is 12 residues long. The CDR3 sequence: CALKGGTGELFF. In nucleotides, the CDR3 is TGTGCCCTAAAAGGTGGCACCGGGGAGCTGTTTTTT.

This clone showed up just once. At the DNA level, this CDR3 is encoded by other sequences in the same sample as well. This chain joins TRBV27 and TRBJ2-7; 7 nucleotides align to TRBD1. CDR1 is MNHEY and CDR2 is SMNVEV in the germline V gene (reference sequence). This CDR3 comprises 13 residues. Trimming took 2 bases from V and 3 from J; bases not matched to a gene: 1. This CDR3 reads CASSLQGDYEQYF. In DNA form, the CDR3 reads TGTGCCAGCAGTTTACAGGGGGACTACGAGCAGTACTTC.

This clone appeared a few times. The chain couples TRBV20-1 to TRBJ1-2; the D gene is possibly TRBD1 (5 bases). Trimming shortened V by 1 base and J by 8 bases, and 8 bases separated the two germline ends. Looked up from germline, CDR1 is DFQATT and CDR2 is SNEGSKA (reference sequence). The CDR3 totals 11 residues. CDR3 amino acids: CSARAGIGYTF. Here the CDR3 DNA reads TGCAGTGCTAGAGCAGGGATCGGCTACACCTTC.

Concerning this clone: Within the sample, other DNA sequences also encode this same CDR3. The J gene is TRBJ2-5, the V gene TRBV10-1; D remains ambiguous. The CDR3 length is 14 residues. The V gene's germline CDR1 is WNHNN and CDR2 SYGVQD (reference sequence). Trimming took 0 bases from V and 2 from J, leaving 7 bases between them. In DNA form, the CDR3 reads TGCGCCAGCAGTGAGTCTACCGCACAAGAGACCCAGTACTTC. It yields the protein CASSESTAQETQYF.

This clone has more than one count but fewer than ten. The gene calls are TRBV30 and TRBJ1-1, with 8 bases fitting TRBD1. J gave up 4 bases and V 5 bases, and 9 bases lay outside the gene matches. This CDR3 is built from 14 residues. Germline values: CDR1 GTSNPN, CDR2 SVGIG (reference sequence). For the CDR3, the DNA is TGTGCCTGGGGAGGACAGGGATGGGGCACTGAAGCTTTCTTT. This codes for CAWGGQGWGTEAFF.

The DNA of the CDR3 is TGTGCCAGCAGCTTAGACTCCGGGTTTTCAGATACGCAGTATTTT. Translating it yields CASSLDSGFSDTQYF. V gene TRBV13 combines with J gene TRBJ2-3, with D unclear. The CDR3 runs to 15 residues. Germline values: CDR1 PRHDT, CDR2 FYEKMQ (reference sequence). Trimming removed 1 base at V and 4 bases at J, with 12 bases between. The full variable domain, rest sourced from reference TRBV13 and TRBJ2-3, is AAGVIQSPRHLIKEKRETATLKCYPIPRHDTVYWYQQGPGQDPQFLISFYEKMQSDKGSIPDRFSAQQFSDYHSELNMSSLELGDSALYFCASSLDSGFSDTQYFGPGTRLTVL.

The chain joins TRBV11-2 to TRBJ2-7; no firm D call. V was pared by 5 bases and J by 6 bases, with 11 bases between. The length of the CDR3 is 12 residues. Germline CDR1 reads SGHAT; CDR2 reads FQNNGV. The CDR3 nucleotides read TGTGCCAGCAGCCCGGATCTCGGCGAGCAGTACTTC. Translation gives CASSPDLGEQYF.

Of note for this clone: This specimen includes other DNA sequences encoding the same CDR3. The rearrangement joins TRBV18 to TRBJ1-1, with 7 positions matching TRBD1. CDR1 is KGHSH, CDR2 LQKENI, per germline. The CDR3 contains 14 residues. Trimming cost V 3 bases and J 0 bases; bases outside gene matches: 1. CDR3 amino acids: CASSPQGVNTEAFF. The CDR3 DNA is TGTGCCAGCTCACCTCAGGGGGTGAACACTGAAGCTTTCTTT.

The chain combines TRBV5-6 with TRBJ2-7; 7 nucleotides line up with TRBD1. The CDR3 has 15 residues. J lost 7 bases, V lost 1 base, and 11 bases had no gene match. Germline CDR1 is SGHDT and CDR2 is YYEEEE. CDR3 sequence reads: CASSLIRGPRGEQYF. The CDR3 DNA reads as TGTGCCAGCAGCTTGATCCGGGGACCCAGGGGGGAGCAGTACTTC. Full variable domain (missing parts from reference TRBV5-6 and TRBJ2-7): DAGVTQSPTHLIKTRGQQVTLRCSPKSGHDTVSWYQQALGQGPQFIFQYYEEEERQRGNFPDRFSGHQFPNYSSELNVNALLLGDSALYLCASSLIRGPRGEQYFGPGTRLTVT.

The V call is TRBV10-2, the J call TRBJ2-7; D possibly matches TRBD1 or TRBD2 (5 bases each). The CDR3 covers 13 residues. V shed 7 bases and J shed 9 bases, with 19 bases lying between them. Germline V CDR1 and CDR2: WSHSY, SAAADI. CDR3 bases: TGCGCCAGCACCACCGGGACGAGTAGAGGGCAGTACTTC. Translating gives CASTTGTSRGQYF.

This clone was observed once. The chain employs TRBV15 and TRBJ2-2; D is uncertain. CDR1 is LNHNV, CDR2 YYDKDF, per germline (reference sequence). V shed 0 bases and J shed 0 bases, with 11 bases lying between them. This CDR3 spans 17 amino acids. CDR3 nucleotides: TGTGCCACCAGCAGAGACTTCGGGCTTCCGAACACCGGGGAGCTGTTTTTT. It yields the protein CATSRDFGLPNTGELFF.

CDR3 region: CASSLDRGQYF. CDR3 nucleotide sequence: TGTGCCAGCAGTTTGGACCGGGGACAGTACTTC. The J gene is TRBJ2-5, the V gene TRBV28, with a weak D call TRBD2 (5 bases). The CDR3 loop spans 11 amino acids. V was shortened by 3 bases and J by 11 bases, with 10 bases between the two germline ends. Germline loops: CDR1 MDHEN, CDR2 SYDVKM.

The V gene is TRBV29-1, the J gene TRBJ2-2, with no clear D. The CDR3 is 12 amino acids. The germline V and J ends were trimmed by 6 bases and 6 bases, with 11 bases remaining between them. The germline V gene encodes CDR1 SQVTM and CDR2 ANQGSEA. The CDR3 bases are TGCAGCGTCGCATCCTCGGCCGGGGAGCTGTTTTTT. It translates to CSVASSAGELFF.

The chain is built from TRBV27 and TRBJ2-7; tentatively, D is TRBD1 or TRBD2 (7 bases each). This CDR3 region has 18 residues. Germline V gene sequence: CDR1 MNHEY, CDR2 SMNVEV (reference sequence). V was trimmed by 6 bases and J by 0 bases, leaving 24 bases between them. The CDR3 here is CASRAGGGPLQSSYEQYF. In nucleotides, the CDR3 is TGTGCCAGCAGGGCAGGGGGGGGGCCGCTCCAAAGCTCCTACGAGCAGTACTTC.

The chain uses TRBV12-1 and TRBJ2-1. TRBV12-1 is a recognized pseudogene. The CDR3 is 14 residues long. The CDR3 DNA follows: TGTGCCAGCAGCTTTTGGGACGGAAACAATGAGCAGTTCTTC. Its translation: CASSFWDGNNEQFF.

The chain links TRBV5-1 to TRBJ2-3, with D hard to call. From germline, CDR1 is SGHRS and CDR2 YFSETQ. CDR3 length equals 12 residues. The V end lost 5 bases, the J end lost 6 bases, and 10 bases lay between the germline ends. The CDR3 region has the DNA TGCGCCAGCAGACCGAGACTGGATACGCAGTATTTT. It yields the protein CASRPRLDTQYF. Based on the CDR3 plus reference TRBV5-1 and TRBJ2-3, the full variable domain is KAGVTQTPRYLIKTRGQQVTLSCSPISGHRSVSWYQQTPGQGLQFLFEYFSETQRNKGNFPGRFSGRQFSNSRSEMNVSTLELGDSALYLCASRPRLDTQYFGPGTRLTVL.

The V call is TRBV5-6, the J call TRBJ1-5; no clear D gene. The CDR3 runs 17 residues. Trimming cost V 6 bases and J 5 bases, with 24 bases left between them. Per germline, CDR1 SGHDT and CDR2 YYEEEE. The CDR3 sequence: CASMRSLDEGEDQPQHF. The CDR3 coding sequence is TGTGCCAGCATGAGAAGCCTGGACGAGGGAGAGGATCAGCCCCAGCATTTT. The whole variable domain, filled in from reference TRBV5-6 and TRBJ1-5, reads DAGVTQSPTHLIKTRGQQVTLRCSPKSGHDTVSWYQQALGQGPQFIFQYYEEEERQRGNFPDRFSGHQFPNYSSELNVNALLLGDSALYLCASMRSLDEGEDQPQHFGDGTRLSIL.

This clone came up once. The chain employs TRBV19 and TRBJ1-1; D gene uncertain. Germline CDR1 LNHDA, CDR2 SQIVND (reference sequence). The CDR3 has 13 residues. Trimming left V 5 bases short and J 4 bases short, with 11 bases between. CDR3: CASSGRRGTEAFF. CDR3 in DNA: TGTGCCAGTAGTGGCAGGAGAGGCACTGAAGCTTTCTTT.

The chain links TRBV25-1 to TRBJ1-1, with 8 positions matching TRBD1. In germline, CDR1 is MGHDK, CDR2 SYGVNS. J was trimmed by 0 bases and V by 7 bases; bases with no gene match: 1. This CDR3 comprises 13 residues. For the CDR3, the DNA is TGTGCCAGCACGGGACAGGTGAACACTGAAGCTTTCTTT. Translated, it gives CASTGQVNTEAFF.